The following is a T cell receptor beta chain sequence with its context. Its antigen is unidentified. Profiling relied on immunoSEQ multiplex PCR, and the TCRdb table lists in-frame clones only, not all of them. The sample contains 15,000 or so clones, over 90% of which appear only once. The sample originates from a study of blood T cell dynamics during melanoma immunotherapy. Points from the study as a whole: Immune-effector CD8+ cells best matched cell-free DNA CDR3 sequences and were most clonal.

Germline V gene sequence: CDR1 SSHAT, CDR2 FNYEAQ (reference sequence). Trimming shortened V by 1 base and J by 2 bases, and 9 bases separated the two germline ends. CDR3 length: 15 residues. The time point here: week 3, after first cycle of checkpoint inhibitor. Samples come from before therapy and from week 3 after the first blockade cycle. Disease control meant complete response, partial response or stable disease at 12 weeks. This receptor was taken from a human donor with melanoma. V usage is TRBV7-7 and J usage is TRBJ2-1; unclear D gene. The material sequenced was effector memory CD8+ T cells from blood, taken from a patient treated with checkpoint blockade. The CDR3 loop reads CASSLEPNTYNEQFF. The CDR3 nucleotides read TGTGCCAGCAGCTTAGAGCCGAATACCTACAATGAGCAGTTCTTC.